A single sample is the source of the 5 T cell receptor beta chains below, sequenced in a study of cytomegalovirus exposure and HLA in healthy donors. The study ran its PCR with 60 Vbeta and 13 Jbeta primers. Measured with immunoSEQ multiplex PCR; TCRdb has only the in-frame clones, and not every one. The table records around 120,000 clones, roughly three quarters of them present only once. Sequenced: PBMCs. These receptors were taken from a man aged 30-40 years in good health and CMV-seropositive.

V gene TRBV2 combines with J gene TRBJ1-2, with 8 bases matching TRBD1. This CDR3 has 14 amino acids. Per germline, CDR1 SNHLY and CDR2 FYNNEI. V dropped 6 bases and J dropped 2; count of bases not matched to a gene: 5. CDR3 DNA: TGTGCCAGCAGGATAGACAGGGGAAACTATGGCTACACCTTC. Residues: CASRIDRGNYGYTF.

V gene TRBV11-3 combines with J gene TRBJ2-3, with 9 bases aligning to TRBD1. Germline values: CDR1 SGHNT, CDR2 YENEEA. V shed 5 bases, J shed 3 bases, and the junction held 9 bases outside the gene matches. This CDR3 spans 16 amino acids. This CDR3 is CASSPRTGAFTDTQYF. In DNA form, the CDR3 reads TGTGCCAGCAGCCCCCGGACAGGGGCTTTTACAGATACGCAGTATTTT.

The CDR3 protein is CASSILWTSGASGELFF. DNA for the CDR3: TGTGCCAGCAGCATTTTATGGACTAGCGGGGCGAGCGGGGAGCTGTTTTTT. The chain combines TRBV27 with TRBJ2-2; TRBD2 agrees at 12 bases. V trimming: 6 bases; J trimming: 7 bases; junction bases outside the gene matches: 12. Germline V gene sequence: CDR1 MNHEY, CDR2 SMNVEV (reference sequence). The CDR3 spans 17 residues.

The chain employs TRBV2 and TRBJ1-5, with a weak D call TRBD1 (6 bases). V lost 4 bases and J 2 bases, leaving 9 bases between the germline ends. The CDR3 runs to 14 residues. CDR1 and CDR2 from the germline V gene are SNHLY and FYNNEI. CDR3 DNA: TGTGCCAGCAGTGTCAGACAGGGCAATCAGCCCCAGCATTTT. Its translation is CASSVRQGNQPQHF. Full variable domain (outside the CDR3, taken from reference TRBV2 and TRBJ1-5): EPEVTQTPSHQVTQMGQEVILRCVPISNHLYFYWYRQILGQKVEFLVSFYNNEISEKSEIFDDQFSVERPDGSNFTLKIRSTKLEDSAMYFCASSVRQGNQPQHFGDGTRLSIL.

The chain is built from TRBV19 and TRBJ2-1, with 12 nucleotides matching TRBD2. Per germline, CDR1 LNHDA and CDR2 SQIVND (reference sequence). This CDR3 spans 17 amino acids. The V gene end was trimmed by 1 base and the J gene end by 9 bases; junction bases not matched to a gene: 10. The CDR3 nucleotides are TGTGCCAGTAGTATAGGGTCCCTAGCGGGGGGGCAGGGTGAGCAGTTCTTC. It is translated as CASSIGSLAGGQGEQFF.